Each of the 19 T cell receptor beta chains below was sequenced from the same sample in a study of cytomegalovirus exposure and HLA in healthy donors. 60 Vbeta and 13 Jbeta primers were used in PCR. Libraries were prepared by immunoSEQ multiplex PCR; TCRdb keeps only in-frame clonotypes and omits some of them. The table lists some 210,000 clones, about 78% of them singletons. Material: PBMCs. The source of these receptors is a male donor in good health and CMV-seronegative.

The V and J genes are TRBV4-1 and TRBJ1-4, with 8 bases that match TRBD1. Germline loops: CDR1 MGHRA, CDR2 YSYEKL. The CDR3 extends over 15 amino acids. The J segment lost 2 bases and the V segment lost 1 base, leaving 0 bases of the junction unmatched. The CDR3 DNA reads TGCGCCAGCAGCCAAGGGACAGGGACTAATGAAAAACTGTTTTTT. Protein sequence: CASSQGTGTNEKLFF.

The CDR3 loop is CASSLGLAVYNEQFF. CDR3 in DNA: TGTGCCAGCAGCTTGGGACTAGCGGTTTACAATGAGCAGTTCTTC. The rearrangement joins TRBV7-3 to TRBJ2-1; TRBD2 agrees at 11 bases. The CDR3 loop spans 15 amino acids. The germline gives CDR1 SGHTA, CDR2 FQGTGA. V lost 3 bases to trimming and J lost 4 bases; unmatched junction nucleotides: 2. Together with reference TRBV7-3 and TRBJ2-1, the CDR3 gives the full variable domain: GAGVSQTPSNKVTEKGKYVELRCDPISGHTALYWYRQSLGQGPEFLIYFQGTGAADDSGLPNDRFFAVRPEGSVSTLKIQRTERGDSAVYLCASSLGLAVYNEQFFGPGTRLTVL.

The rearrangement links TRBV19 to TRBJ1-1, with 9 bases matching TRBD1. Germline-derived CDR1 and CDR2 are LNHDA and SQIVND (reference sequence). The length of the CDR3 is 17 residues. Trimming took 0 bases from V and 0 from J; bases not matched to a gene: 5. Here the CDR3 reads CASSIDLWDRVNTEAFF. CDR3 in DNA: TGTGCCAGTAGTATAGATCTATGGGACAGGGTGAACACTGAAGCTTTCTTT.

The chain is built from TRBV5-6 and TRBJ2-1; TRBD1 matches at 7 bases. The CDR3 covers 13 residues. The germline gives CDR1 SGHDT, CDR2 YYEEEE. The V and J ends lost 4 bases and 6 bases, in that order; junction bases with no gene match: 4. Here the CDR3 DNA reads TGTGCCAGCAGCCACAGGGGTAGCAATGAGCAGTTCTTC. Translating it yields CASSHRGSNEQFF. The whole variable domain, filled in from reference TRBV5-6 and TRBJ2-1, reads DAGVTQSPTHLIKTRGQQVTLRCSPKSGHDTVSWYQQALGQGPQFIFQYYEEEERQRGNFPDRFSGHQFPNYSSELNVNALLLGDSALYLCASSHRGSNEQFFGPGTRLTVL.

V is TRBV5-1 and J is TRBJ2-1; 8 positions match TRBD1. The V segment lost 4 bases and the J segment 6 bases; nucleotides outside the gene matches: 18. The CDR3 is 18 amino acids. Germline-derived CDR1 and CDR2 are SGHRS and YFSETQ. The CDR3 region has the DNA TGCGCCAGCAGCCGTCCGGGAACAGGGACAGGCCCTTCCAATGAGCAGTTCTTC. This translates into CASSRPGTGTGPSNEQFF.

V gene TRBV6-1 combines with J gene TRBJ1-1; D call uncertain. Trimming cost V 1 base and J 1 base, with 13 bases left between them. Per the germline V gene, CDR1 is MNHNS and CDR2 is SASEGT. CDR3 length equals 16 residues. CDR3 loop: CASSEEGRRSNTEAFF. The CDR3 DNA reads TGTGCCAGCAGTGAAGAGGGAAGGAGGTCGAACACTGAAGCTTTCTTT.

The rearrangement uses TRBV28 and TRBJ2-7; possible D gene TRBD2, 6 bases. Per the germline V gene, CDR1 is MDHEN and CDR2 is SYDVKM. V was cut by 3 bases and J by 5 bases, with 11 bases left in between. This CDR3 is built from 13 residues. This CDR3 is CASSFHGGNEQYF. The CDR3, as DNA: TGTGCCAGCAGTTTTCACGGGGGAAACGAGCAGTACTTC.

This clone was observed once. CDR3 DNA sequence: TGTGCCAGTACCTCAAGGGACAGATCTAACTATGGCTACACCTTC. Translating it yields CASTSRDRSNYGYTF. V is TRBV19 and J is TRBJ1-2; TRBD1 aligns across 7 bases. The CDR3 contains 15 residues. Germline V CDR1 and CDR2: LNHDA, SQIVND (reference sequence). V trimming: 7 bases; J trimming: 0 bases; junction bases outside the gene matches: 8. The variable domain in full, completed from reference TRBV19 and TRBJ1-2, reads DGGITQSPKYLFRKEGQNVTLSCEQNLNHDAMYWYRQDPGQGLRLIYYSQIVNDFQKGDIAEGYSVSREKKESFPLTVTSAQKNPTAFYLCASTSRDRSNYGYTFGSGTRLTVV.

The chain uses TRBV4-1 and TRBJ2-1; 7 bases are a match to TRBD2. CDR1 is MGHRA and CDR2 is YSYEKL in the germline V gene. The CDR3 totals 16 residues. V was pared by 0 bases and J by 5 bases, with 7 bases of the junction left unmatched. The CDR3: CASSQDRRELDNEQFF. Written as DNA, the CDR3 is TGCGCCAGCAGCCAAGACCGGCGGGAGTTGGACAATGAGCAGTTCTTC.

J is TRBJ2-7 and V is TRBV28; the D gene is possibly TRBD2 (5 bases). V was pared by 6 bases and J by 3 bases, with 6 bases between. Germline V CDR1 and CDR2: MDHEN, SYDVKM. The CDR3 covers 11 residues. CDR3 coding DNA: TGTGCCAGCAGCGGGATCTACGAGCAGTACTTC. It translates to CASSGIYEQYF.

DNA for the CDR3: TGTGCCAGCAGCTTGGAGGCTAGCGGGCCCTACGAGCAGTACTTC. Its protein is CASSLEASGPYEQYF. The chain recombines TRBV5-4 with TRBJ2-7, with 8 bases aligning to TRBD2. Germline V CDR1 and CDR2: SGHNT, YYREEE (reference sequence). V was pared by 0 bases and J by 2 bases, with 4 bases of the junction left unmatched. The CDR3 totals 15 residues.

The chain carries TRBV5-1 and TRBJ2-1, with 9 bases fitting TRBD2. Losses at the gene ends were 0 bases for V and 9 bases for J; bases not matched to a gene: 4. The CDR3 has 14 amino acids. Germline V gene sequence: CDR1 SGHRS, CDR2 YFSETQ. CDR3 amino acids: CASSLVTSGAEQFF. CDR3 nucleotides: TGCGCCAGCAGCTTGGTGACTAGCGGCGCTGAGCAGTTCTTC.

The rearrangement joins TRBV7-8 to TRBJ1-1; 7 positions match TRBD1. V dropped 5 bases and J dropped 4; count of bases not matched to a gene: 4. Germline loops: CDR1 SGHVS, CDR2 FQNEAQ. The CDR3 consists of 13 residues. The DNA of the CDR3 is TGTGCCAGCAGCCCGACAGGGCCCACTGAAGCTTTCTTT. Translated, it gives CASSPTGPTEAFF.

The chain's CDR3 is CASSLSGGDTEAFF. The DNA of the CDR3 is TGTGCCAGCAGTCTGTCAGGGGGAGACACTGAAGCTTTCTTT. The chain links TRBV27 to TRBJ1-1; 7 bases are shared with TRBD1. This CDR3 is 14 amino acids long. The germline V gene has CDR1 MNHEY and CDR2 SMNVEV (reference sequence). With 5 bases clipped from V and 3 bases from J, the junction kept 6 bases outside the gene matches.

V usage is TRBV5-1 and J usage is TRBJ2-2, with 10 positions matching TRBD2. This CDR3 is built from 18 residues. The V and J ends lost 1 base and 8 bases, in that order; junction bases with no gene match: 14. From germline, CDR1 is SGHRS and CDR2 YFSETQ. CDR3 in amino acids: CASSLSLAGAGYIGELFF. The DNA for the CDR3 is TGCGCCAGCAGCTTGTCCCTAGCGGGAGCGGGCTATATTGGGGAGCTGTTTTTT. Supplemented by reference TRBV5-1 and TRBJ2-2, the full variable domain reads KAGVTQTPRYLIKTRGQQVTLSCSPISGHRSVSWYQQTPGQGLQFLFEYFSETQRNKGNFPGRFSGRQFSNSRSEMNVSTLELGDSALYLCASSLSLAGAGYIGELFFGEGSRLTVL.

This clone was seen a single time. The V and J genes are TRBV5-1 and TRBJ2-5; no definite D call. This CDR3 region has 15 residues. The germline CDR1 and CDR2 sequences are SGHRS and YFSETQ. The ends were cut back, 5 bases at V and 0 bases at J, with 14 bases in the middle. CDR3 nucleotides: TGCGCCAGCAGATCGTCGCTCGAGTACCAAGAGACCCAGTACTTC. Amino acid sequence: CASRSSLEYQETQYF.

This chain links TRBV21-1 with TRBJ1-3; the table's D gene call, TRBD1, was not cross checked with the DNA. TRBV21-1 is termed a pseudogene. The CDR3 spans 15 residues. The CDR3 sequence: CASSKSRASGNTIYF. CDR3 DNA sequence: TGTGCCAGCAGCAAAAGCAGGGCCTCTGGAAACACCATATATTTT.

The rearrangement joins TRBV15 to TRBJ2-7; 9 nucleotides agree with TRBD1. The germline V gene has CDR1 LNHNV and CDR2 YYDKDF (reference sequence). After removal of 3 bases from V and 5 bases from J, the junction contained 8 bases not matched to a gene. The CDR3 is 15 amino acids. CDR3 coding DNA: TGTGCCACCAGCAGCCGGGACAGGGTTCTTCACGAGCAGTACTTC. This gives the protein CATSSRDRVLHEQYF.

This CDR3 is CSVDPRDSYNYGYTF. The CDR3 bases are TGCAGCGTTGACCCCAGGGACAGCTATAACTATGGCTACACCTTC. The chain carries TRBV29-1 and TRBJ1-2, with 7 bases lining up with TRBD1. Losses at the gene ends were 3 bases for V and 1 base for J; bases not matched to a gene: 8. Germline CDR1 SQVTM, CDR2 ANQGSEA. The CDR3 is 15 amino acids.